The 24 T cell receptor beta chains reported below all come from one sample, sequenced in a study of cytomegalovirus exposure and HLA in healthy donors. In the PCR, 60 Vbeta and 13 Jbeta primers were used. Some clones are missing from TCRdb's copy, which holds only in-frame ones; the method was immunoSEQ multiplex PCR. The ten top clones account for about 3%, within a sample of 85,000 to 110,000 clones. The sequenced sample consisted of PBMCs. Receptor source: a man aged 40-50 years in good health and CMV-seronegative.

The gene calls are TRBV6-5 and TRBJ1-3; the D gene is possibly TRBD1 (6 bases). CDR3 size: 14 residues. Germline-derived CDR1 and CDR2 are MNHEY and SVGAGI. Between the trimmed V and J ends, which lost 6 bases and 4 bases, there was a span of 13 bases. Written as DNA, the CDR3 is TGTGCCAGCAGGCCAGCAGGGGAAGGAAACACCATATATTTT. This sequence encodes CASRPAGEGNTIYF.

The chain is built from TRBV7-9 and TRBJ2-1; 7 bases are a match to TRBD1. The J segment lost 6 bases and the V segment lost 6 bases, leaving 2 bases of the junction unmatched. CDR1 is SEHNR and CDR2 is FQNEAQ in the germline V gene (reference sequence). This CDR3 region has 12 residues. The CDR3 DNA reads TGTGCCAGCAGTCCAGGGGGCAATGAGCAGTTCTTC. This translates into CASSPGGNEQFF.

Comments on this clone: The identical CDR3 is also encoded by other nucleotide sequences in the sample. The chain is built from TRBV6-4 and TRBJ2-3; 9 bases line up with TRBD2. Germline V gene sequence: CDR1 MRHNA, CDR2 SNTAGT. This CDR3 region has 14 residues. V was clipped by 2 bases and J by 9 bases; unmatched bases: 6. CDR3 nucleotide sequence: TGTGCCAGCAGTGACGCGGGGGGGCGAGACACGCAGTATTTT. It translates to CASSDAGGRDTQYF.

The genes are TRBV19 and TRBJ1-4; D not certain. Per the germline V gene, CDR1 is LNHDA and CDR2 is SQIVND (reference sequence). Trimming removed 6 bases at V and 8 bases at J, with 31 bases between. This CDR3 contains 19 residues. CDR3 loop: CASSNSRPPGALRGEKLFF. CDR3 bases: TGTGCCAGTAGCAATTCAAGACCCCCGGGCGCCCTTCGAGGGGAAAAACTGTTTTTT.

V usage is TRBV28 and J usage is TRBJ2-3; 14 bases match TRBD2. The CDR3 extends over 19 amino acids. V gave up 4 bases and J gave up 3 bases; unmatched junction bases: 12. CDR1 and CDR2 from the germline V gene are MDHEN and SYDVKM. The CDR3 loop is CASSSGLAGVARVTDTQYF. CDR3 in DNA: TGTGCCAGCAGTTCGGGACTAGCGGGAGTGGCGAGGGTTACAGATACGCAGTATTTT.

This rearrangement joins TRBV28 to TRBJ2-3, with 9 bases matching TRBD2. The germline V gene encodes CDR1 MDHEN and CDR2 SYDVKM. The CDR3 spans 21 residues. V lost 6 bases to trimming and J lost 2 bases; unmatched junction nucleotides: 24. The DNA for the CDR3 is TGTGCCAGCAGAACCCCCAGTGGCGGGAGGGCACACACACTAATCACAGATACGCAGTATTTT. Its translation is CASRTPSGGRAHTLITDTQYF.

The rearrangement links TRBV10-2 to TRBJ2-7; 7 nucleotides line up with TRBD2. CDR3 length: 15 amino acids. Trimming took 3 bases from V and 3 from J; bases not matched to a gene: 8. From germline, CDR1 is WSHSY and CDR2 SAAADI. The CDR3: CASSDPGLPSYEQYF. DNA for the CDR3: TGCGCCAGCAGTGACCCGGGACTACCCAGCTACGAGCAGTACTTC.

J is TRBJ2-1 and V is TRBV6-4; 10 bases agree with TRBD2. Germline V gene sequence: CDR1 MRHNA, CDR2 SNTAGT. Trimming at V came to 3 bases and at J to 4 bases, leaving 3 bases not matched to a gene. The CDR3 contains 15 residues. As DNA, the CDR3 is TGTGCCAGCAGTGAGAGCGGGGGGGGGTACAATGAGCAGTTCTTC. Its protein product is CASSESGGGYNEQFF.

The J gene is TRBJ2-7, the V gene TRBV4-3; 8 nucleotides align to TRBD1. J was trimmed by 3 bases and V by 0 bases; bases with no gene match: 7. The CDR3 spans 16 residues. CDR1 and CDR2 from the germline V gene are LGHNA and YSLEER. CDR3 in DNA: TGCGCCAGCAGCCAAGAGGCGGGACAGGCCGTCTACGAGCAGTACTTC. It codes for CASSQEAGQAVYEQYF.

The chain's CDR3 is CASSLVAGSSYEQYF. The CDR3 nucleotides read TGCGCCAGCAGCTTGGTAGCGGGGAGCTCCTACGAGCAGTACTTC. The chain recombines TRBV5-1 with TRBJ2-7, with 8 nucleotides matching TRBD2. CDR1 SGHRS and CDR2 YFSETQ come from the germline V gene. CDR3 size: 15 residues. After removal of 0 bases from V and 0 bases from J, the junction contained 2 bases not matched to a gene.

The V and J genes are TRBV4-2 and TRBJ2-1; 8 bases are a match to TRBD2. Germline CDR1 is LGHNA and CDR2 is YNFKEQ. This CDR3 has 16 amino acids. The V gene end was trimmed by 4 bases and the J gene end by 6 bases; junction bases not matched to a gene: 11. CDR3 nucleotides: TGTGCCAGCAGCCGAGCGCGGGGGGCCGGGGGCAATGAGCAGTTCTTC. Amino acids: CASSRARGAGGNEQFF.

The CDR3 is CASSPTGVNGYTF. CDR3 DNA sequence: TGTGCCAGCAGCCCGACAGGGGTGAATGGCTACACCTTC. V is TRBV5-6 and J is TRBJ1-2, with TRBD1 identical over 8 bases. The CDR3 contains 13 residues. Germline V gene lookup returns CDR1 SGHDT and CDR2 YYEEEE. V lost 4 bases and J lost 6; bases outside the gene matches: 5.

In DNA form, the CDR3 reads TGTGCCTGGAGTGTAGGCGGGGGGGAGACCCAGTACTTC. As protein: CAWSVGGGETQYF. The rearrangement uses TRBV30 and TRBJ2-5, with TRBD2 identical over 8 bases. CDR1 and CDR2 from the germline V gene are GTSNPN and SVGIG (reference sequence). V gave up 0 bases and J gave up 5 bases; unmatched junction bases: 2. This CDR3 comprises 13 residues.

V gene TRBV7-2 combines with J gene TRBJ1-1; D gene ambiguous. Looked up from germline, CDR1 is SGHTA and CDR2 is FQGNSA. V lost 2 bases, J lost 1 base, and 8 bases lay in between. The CDR3 length is 14 residues. Here the CDR3 reads CASSLLTRNTEAFF. Here the CDR3 DNA reads TGTGCCAGCAGCTTACTAACGAGGAACACTGAAGCTTTCTTT.

This chain joins TRBV7-9 and TRBJ1-2, with D possibly matching TRBD1 (5 bases). Germline loops: CDR1 SEHNR, CDR2 FQNEAQ (reference sequence). This CDR3 contains 15 residues. Deletions cut 2 bases from V and 2 bases from J, with 12 bases between. This chain's CDR3 is CASSLSGRANYGYTF. The CDR3 DNA is TGTGCCAGCAGCTTATCAGGGAGGGCCAACTATGGCTACACCTTC.

The chain carries TRBV2 and TRBJ1-1; 7 bases line up with TRBD1. This CDR3 is built from 13 residues. Germline CDR1 and CDR2: SNHLY and FYNNEI. The V gene end was trimmed by 5 bases and the J gene end by 3 bases; junction bases not matched to a gene: 3. DNA for the CDR3: TGTGCCAGCAGTCCGACAGGGTACACTGAAGCTTTCTTT. Translated, it gives CASSPTGYTEAFF.

V is TRBV19 and J is TRBJ2-2, with TRBD2 identical over 12 bases. CDR1 and CDR2 from the germline V gene are LNHDA and SQIVND (reference sequence). Trimming at V came to 5 bases and at J to 3 bases, leaving 4 bases not matched to a gene. The CDR3 contains 16 residues. CDR3 protein: CASSPTSGGHTGELFF. In DNA form, the CDR3 reads TGTGCCAGTAGTCCAACTAGCGGGGGGCACACCGGGGAGCTGTTTTTT.

The chain has TRBV7-2 and TRBJ1-2, with 9 bases that match TRBD1. The V segment lost 4 bases and the J segment 8 bases; nucleotides outside the gene matches: 8. The CDR3 covers 14 residues. Germline V gene sequence: CDR1 SGHTA, CDR2 FQGNSA. The CDR3 reads CASSSRQGVGGYTF. CDR3 in DNA: TGTGCCAGCAGCTCACGACAGGGGGTGGGGGGCTACACCTTC.

The gene calls are TRBV11-2 and TRBJ1-2; possibly TRBD1 for D (5 bases). The germline CDR1 and CDR2 sequences are SGHAT and FQNNGV. This CDR3 region has 13 residues. V gave up 5 bases and J gave up 8 bases, with 15 bases separating them. This CDR3 is CASSPDNFWGYTF. In nucleotides, the CDR3 is TGTGCCAGCAGCCCGGACAACTTCTGGGGCTACACCTTC.

The CDR3 coding sequence is TGTGCCAGCAGCCCAAGGGGACTACGCACAGATACGCAGTATTTT. Encoded protein: CASSPRGLRTDTQYF. This chain connects TRBV7-9 to TRBJ2-3, with TRBD2 matching 7 bases. After removal of 5 bases from V and 1 base from J, the junction contained 6 bases not matched to a gene. Germline V gene data show CDR1 as SEHNR and CDR2 as FQNEAQ (reference sequence). The CDR3 totals 15 residues.

V and J are TRBV5-6 and TRBJ1-6; D perhaps matches TRBD1 (6 bases). V was clipped by 0 bases and J by 8 bases, with 6 bases between them. The CDR3 is 13 residues long. In germline, CDR1 is SGHDT, CDR2 YYEEEE. The CDR3 bases are TGTGCCAGCAGCTTGGCAGGGGATTCACCCCTCCACTTT. Its translation is CASSLAGDSPLHF.

The chain uses TRBV6-6 and TRBJ2-2; 8 positions match TRBD1. CDR3 length: 16 residues. The V gene end was trimmed by 7 bases and the J gene end by 3 bases; junction bases not matched to a gene: 10. The germline V gene encodes CDR1 MNHNY and CDR2 SVGAGI (reference sequence). The CDR3 here is CASIKLRTGHTGELFF. CDR3 in DNA: TGTGCCAGCATCAAGTTACGGACAGGGCACACCGGGGAGCTGTTTTTT.

The chain couples TRBV7-2 to TRBJ2-7; perhaps TRBD1 as D (6 bases). V shed 6 bases and J shed 5 bases, with 11 bases lying between them. Germline CDR1 is SGHTA and CDR2 is FQGNSA. The length of the CDR3 is 12 residues. The CDR3 nucleotides are TGTGCCAGCAGTGTACAGGGTAACGAGCAGTACTTC. Translating gives CASSVQGNEQYF.

The chain joins TRBV5-1 to TRBJ2-7; 12 bases line up with TRBD2. Germline CDR1 and CDR2: SGHRS and YFSETQ. Trimming at V came to 4 bases and at J to 5 bases, leaving 7 bases not matched to a gene. This CDR3 is 15 amino acids long. CDR3 residues: CASSATSGRRNEQYF. In nucleotides, the CDR3 is TGCGCCAGCAGCGCTACTAGCGGGAGGCGAAACGAGCAGTACTTC.